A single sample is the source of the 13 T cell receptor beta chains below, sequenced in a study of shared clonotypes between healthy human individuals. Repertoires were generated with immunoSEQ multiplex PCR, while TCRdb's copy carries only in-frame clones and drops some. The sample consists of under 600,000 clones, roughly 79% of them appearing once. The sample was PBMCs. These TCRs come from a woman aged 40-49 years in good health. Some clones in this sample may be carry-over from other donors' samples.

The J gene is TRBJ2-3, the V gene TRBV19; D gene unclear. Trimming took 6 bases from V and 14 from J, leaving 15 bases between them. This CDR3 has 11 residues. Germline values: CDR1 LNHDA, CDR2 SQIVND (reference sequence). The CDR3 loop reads CASSSPPIRYF. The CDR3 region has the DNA TGTGCCAGTAGCTCGCCTCCCATCCGGTATTTT.

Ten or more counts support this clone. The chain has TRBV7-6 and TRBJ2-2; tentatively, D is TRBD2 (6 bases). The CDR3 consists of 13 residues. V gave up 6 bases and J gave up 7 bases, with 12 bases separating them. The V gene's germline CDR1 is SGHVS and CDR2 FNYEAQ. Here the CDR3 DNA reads TGTGCCAGCAGACCTGGGGGGATCGGGGAGCTGTTTTTT. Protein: CASRPGGIGELFF.

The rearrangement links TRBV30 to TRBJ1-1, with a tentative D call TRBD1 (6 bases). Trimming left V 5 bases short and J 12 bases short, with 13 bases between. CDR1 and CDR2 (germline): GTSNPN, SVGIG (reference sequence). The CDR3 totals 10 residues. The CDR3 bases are TGTGCCTGGGGGGGGCCTTGGTCTTTCTTT. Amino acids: CAWGGPWSFF. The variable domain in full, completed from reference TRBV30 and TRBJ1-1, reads SQTIHQWPATLVQPVGSPLSLECTVEGTSNPNLYWYRQAAGRGLQLLFYSVGIGQISSEVPQNLSASRPQDRQFILSSKKLLLSDSGFYLCAWGGPWSFFGQGTRLTVV.

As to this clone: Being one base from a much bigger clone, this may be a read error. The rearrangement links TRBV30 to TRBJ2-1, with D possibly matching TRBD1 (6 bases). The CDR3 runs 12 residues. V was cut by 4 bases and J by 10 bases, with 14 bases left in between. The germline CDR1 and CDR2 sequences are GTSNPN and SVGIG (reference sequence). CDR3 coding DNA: TGTGCCTGGAATAACAGGGCCTGGGAGCAGTTCTTC. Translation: CAWNNRAWEQFF.

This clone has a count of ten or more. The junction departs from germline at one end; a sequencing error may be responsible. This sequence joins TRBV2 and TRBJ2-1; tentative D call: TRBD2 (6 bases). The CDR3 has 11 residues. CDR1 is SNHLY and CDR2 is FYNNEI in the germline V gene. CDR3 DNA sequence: TGTGCCACAGTTTGGCGGGATATTTCGGTCTTC. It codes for CATVWRDISVF.

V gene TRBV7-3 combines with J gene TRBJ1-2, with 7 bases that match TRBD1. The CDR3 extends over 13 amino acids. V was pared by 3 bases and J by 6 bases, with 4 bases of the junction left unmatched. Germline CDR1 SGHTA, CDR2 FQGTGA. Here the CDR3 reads CASSFSGQDGYTF. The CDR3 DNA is TGTGCCAGCAGCTTCTCAGGACAGGATGGCTACACCTTC.

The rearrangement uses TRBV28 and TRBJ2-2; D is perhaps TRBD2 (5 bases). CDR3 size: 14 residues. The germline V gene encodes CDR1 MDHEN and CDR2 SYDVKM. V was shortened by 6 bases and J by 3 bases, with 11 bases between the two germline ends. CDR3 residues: CASRPLADTGELFF. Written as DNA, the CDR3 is TGTGCCAGCAGACCTCTAGCCGACACCGGGGAGCTGTTTTTT. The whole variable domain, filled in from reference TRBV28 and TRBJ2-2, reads DVKVTQSSRYLVKRTGEKVFLECVQDMDHENMFWYRQDPGLGLRLIYFSYDVKMKEKGDIPEGYSVSREKKERFSLILESASTNQTSMYLCASRPLADTGELFFGEGSRLTVL.

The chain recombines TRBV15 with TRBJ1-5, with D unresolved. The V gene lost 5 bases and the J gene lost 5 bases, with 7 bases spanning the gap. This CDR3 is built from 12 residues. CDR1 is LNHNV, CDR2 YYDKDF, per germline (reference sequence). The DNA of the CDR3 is TGTGCCACCAGCCTGGATTATCAGCCCCAGCATTTT. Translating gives CATSLDYQPQHF.

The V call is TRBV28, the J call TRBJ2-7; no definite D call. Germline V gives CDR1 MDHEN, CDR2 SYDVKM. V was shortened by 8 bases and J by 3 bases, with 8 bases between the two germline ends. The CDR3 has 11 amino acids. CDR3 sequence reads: CASGSYYEQYF. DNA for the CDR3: TGTGCCAGCGGATCGTACTACGAGCAGTACTTC.

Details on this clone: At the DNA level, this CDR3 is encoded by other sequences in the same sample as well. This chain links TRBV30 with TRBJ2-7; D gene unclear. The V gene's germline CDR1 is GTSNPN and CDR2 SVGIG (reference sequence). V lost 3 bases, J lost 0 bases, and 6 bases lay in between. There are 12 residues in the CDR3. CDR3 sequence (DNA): TGTGCCTGGAGCGTCAGCTCCTACGAGCAGTACTTC. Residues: CAWSVSSYEQYF.

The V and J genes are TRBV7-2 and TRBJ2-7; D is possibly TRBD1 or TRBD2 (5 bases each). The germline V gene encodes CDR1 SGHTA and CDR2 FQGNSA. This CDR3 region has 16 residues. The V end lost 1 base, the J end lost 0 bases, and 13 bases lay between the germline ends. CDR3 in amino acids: CASSLVGTESSYEQYF. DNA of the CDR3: TGTGCCAGCAGCTTAGTTGGGACCGAGAGCTCCTACGAGCAGTACTTC.

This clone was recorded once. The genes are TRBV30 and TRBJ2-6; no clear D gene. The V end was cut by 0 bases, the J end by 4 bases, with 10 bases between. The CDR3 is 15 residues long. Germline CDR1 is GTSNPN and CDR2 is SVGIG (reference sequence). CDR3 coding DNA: TGTGCCTGGAGTGTAAAAGGGCGCGGGGCCAACGTCCTGACTTTC. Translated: CAWSVKGRGANVLTF.

The CDR3 region is CASSPPRGSNQPQHF. The CDR3 nucleotides read TGTGCCAGCAGCCCCCCTAGGGGGAGCAATCAGCCCCAGCATTTT. The chain links TRBV28 to TRBJ1-5; weak D call: TRBD1 (6 bases). V was clipped by 6 bases and J by 1 base, with 13 bases between them. The CDR3 extends over 15 amino acids. Germline assignment: CDR1 MDHEN and CDR2 SYDVKM.